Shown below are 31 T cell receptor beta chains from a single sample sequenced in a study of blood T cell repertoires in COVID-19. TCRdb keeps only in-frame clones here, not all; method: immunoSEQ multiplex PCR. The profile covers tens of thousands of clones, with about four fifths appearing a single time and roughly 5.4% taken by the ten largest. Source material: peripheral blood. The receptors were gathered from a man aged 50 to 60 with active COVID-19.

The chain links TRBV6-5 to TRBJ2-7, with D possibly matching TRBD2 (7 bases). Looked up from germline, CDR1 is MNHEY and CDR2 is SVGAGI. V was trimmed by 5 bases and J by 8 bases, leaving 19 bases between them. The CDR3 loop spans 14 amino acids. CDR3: CASSTPRGGGQQYF. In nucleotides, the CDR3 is TGTGCCAGCAGTACTCCCAGAGGGGGAGGGCAGCAGTACTTC.

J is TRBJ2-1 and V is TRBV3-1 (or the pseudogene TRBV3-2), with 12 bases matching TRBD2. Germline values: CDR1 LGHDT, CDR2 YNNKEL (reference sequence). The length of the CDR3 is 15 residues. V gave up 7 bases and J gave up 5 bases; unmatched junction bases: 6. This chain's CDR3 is CASTPLAGGDNEQFF. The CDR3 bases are TGTGCCAGCACTCCGCTAGCGGGGGGGGACAATGAGCAGTTCTTC.

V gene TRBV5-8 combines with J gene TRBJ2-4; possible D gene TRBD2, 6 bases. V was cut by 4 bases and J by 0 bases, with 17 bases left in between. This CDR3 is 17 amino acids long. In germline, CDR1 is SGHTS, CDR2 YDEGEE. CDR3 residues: CASSPLQLGLAKNIQYF. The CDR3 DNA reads TGTGCCAGCAGCCCTCTTCAACTGGGACTAGCCAAAAACATTCAGTACTTC.

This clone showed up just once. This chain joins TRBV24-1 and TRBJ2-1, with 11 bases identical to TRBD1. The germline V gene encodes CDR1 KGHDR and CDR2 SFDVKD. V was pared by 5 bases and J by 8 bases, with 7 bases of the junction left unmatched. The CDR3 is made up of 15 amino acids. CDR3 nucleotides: TGTGCCACCAGTGCCCGGGACAGGGGGTTCGATGAGCAGTTCTTC. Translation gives CATSARDRGFDEQFF.

CDR3 in DNA: TGTGCCAGCAGCCCCCCTCCTGGGGCCCAATACGAGCAGTACTTC. This codes for CASSPPPGAQYEQYF. This sequence joins TRBV7-2 and TRBJ2-7, with a tentative D call TRBD1 (5 bases). The V gene lost 5 bases and the J gene lost 4 bases, with 18 bases spanning the gap. CDR3 length: 15 amino acids. CDR1 is SGHTA, CDR2 FQGNSA, per germline.

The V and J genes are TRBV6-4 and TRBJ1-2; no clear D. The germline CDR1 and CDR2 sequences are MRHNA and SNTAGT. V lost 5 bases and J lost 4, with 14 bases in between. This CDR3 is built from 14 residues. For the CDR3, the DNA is TGTGCCAGCAGTTTGGACGGGGAGGGCTATGGCTACACCTTC. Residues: CASSLDGEGYGYTF.

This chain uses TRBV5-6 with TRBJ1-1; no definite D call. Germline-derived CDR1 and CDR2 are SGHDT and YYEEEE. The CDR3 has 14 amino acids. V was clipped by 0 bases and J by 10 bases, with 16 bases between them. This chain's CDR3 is CASSLAPVPSRAFF. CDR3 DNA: TGTGCCAGCAGCTTGGCCCCAGTCCCCTCTCGAGCTTTCTTT.

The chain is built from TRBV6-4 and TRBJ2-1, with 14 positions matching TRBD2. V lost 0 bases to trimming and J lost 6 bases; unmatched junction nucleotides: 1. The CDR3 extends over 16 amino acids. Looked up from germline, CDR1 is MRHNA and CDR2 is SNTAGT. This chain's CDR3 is CASSDSTSGGANEQFF. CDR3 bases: TGTGCCAGCAGTGACTCGACTAGCGGGGGGGCCAATGAGCAGTTCTTC.

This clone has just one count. In nucleotides, the CDR3 is TGTGCCAGCAGGAGGGTACCTGGGGCCAACGTCCTGACTTTC. The encoded protein is CASRRVPGANVLTF. The chain links TRBV2 to TRBJ2-6; a possible D gene is TRBD2 (5 bases). V lost 6 bases and J 2 bases, leaving 8 bases between the germline ends. Germline V gene sequence: CDR1 SNHLY, CDR2 FYNNEI. CDR3 length: 14 amino acids.

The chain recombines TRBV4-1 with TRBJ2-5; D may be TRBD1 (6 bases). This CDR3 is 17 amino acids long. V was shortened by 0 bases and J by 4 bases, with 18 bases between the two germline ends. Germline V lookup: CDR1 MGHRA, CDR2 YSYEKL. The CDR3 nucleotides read TGCGCCAGCAGCCAAGAGGCAGGGGCATCAGATGGAGAGACCCAGTACTTC. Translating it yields CASSQEAGASDGETQYF.

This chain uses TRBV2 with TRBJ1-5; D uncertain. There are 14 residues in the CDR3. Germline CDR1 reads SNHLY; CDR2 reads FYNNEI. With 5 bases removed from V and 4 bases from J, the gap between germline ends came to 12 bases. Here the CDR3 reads CASSSLGSNQPQHF. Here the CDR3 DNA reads TGTGCCAGCAGTTCCCTAGGCTCAAATCAGCCCCAGCATTTT.

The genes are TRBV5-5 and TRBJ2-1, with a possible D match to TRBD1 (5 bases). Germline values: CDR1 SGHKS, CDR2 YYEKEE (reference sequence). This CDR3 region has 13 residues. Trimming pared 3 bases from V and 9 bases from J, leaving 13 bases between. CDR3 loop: CASSSLGVSEQFF. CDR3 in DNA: TGTGCCAGCAGCTCGTTAGGGGTGAGTGAGCAGTTCTTC.

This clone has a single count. The CDR3: CASSVRDRAMNTEAFF. For the CDR3, the DNA is TGCGCCAGCAGCGTCCGGGACAGGGCTATGAACACTGAAGCTTTCTTT. The chain is built from TRBV5-1 and TRBJ1-1; 9 positions agree with TRBD1. The trim removed 4 bases at V and 0 bases at J, leaving 7 bases unmatched. The germline V gene has CDR1 SGHRS and CDR2 YFSETQ. The CDR3 has 16 residues.

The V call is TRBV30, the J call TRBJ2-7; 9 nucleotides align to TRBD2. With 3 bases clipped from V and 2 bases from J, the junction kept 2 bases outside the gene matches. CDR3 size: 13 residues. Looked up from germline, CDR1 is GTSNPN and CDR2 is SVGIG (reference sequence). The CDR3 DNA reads TGTGCCTGGAGAGTAGCGGGAGCCTACGAGCAGTACTTC. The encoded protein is CAWRVAGAYEQYF.

This chain's CDR3 is CASGGGTVYGYTF. DNA for the CDR3: TGTGCCAGCGGGGGGGGCACGGTCTATGGCTACACCTTC. The chain uses TRBV9 and TRBJ1-2; perhaps TRBD1 as D (6 bases). The CDR3 consists of 13 residues. Deletions cut 7 bases from V and 4 bases from J, with 14 bases between. Per the germline V gene, CDR1 is SGDLS and CDR2 is YYNGEE.

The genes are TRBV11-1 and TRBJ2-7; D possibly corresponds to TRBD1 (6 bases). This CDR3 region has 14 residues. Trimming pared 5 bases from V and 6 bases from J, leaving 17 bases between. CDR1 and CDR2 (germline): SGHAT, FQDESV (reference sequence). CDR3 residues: CASSPEAGEVEQYF. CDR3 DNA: TGTGCCAGCAGCCCCGAGGCAGGGGAAGTCGAGCAGTACTTC. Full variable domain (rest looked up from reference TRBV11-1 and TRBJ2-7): EAEVAQSPRYKITEKSQAVAFWCDPISGHATLYWYRQILGQGPELLVQFQDESVVDDSQLPKDRFSAERLKGVDSTLKIQPAELGDSAMYLCASSPEAGEVEQYFGPGTRLTVT.

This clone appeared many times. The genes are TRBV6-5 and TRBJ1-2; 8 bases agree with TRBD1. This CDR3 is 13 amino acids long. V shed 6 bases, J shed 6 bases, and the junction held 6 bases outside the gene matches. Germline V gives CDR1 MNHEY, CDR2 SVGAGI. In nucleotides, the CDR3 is TGTGCCAGCAGATTGGACAGGGTAGATGGCTACACCTTC. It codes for CASRLDRVDGYTF.

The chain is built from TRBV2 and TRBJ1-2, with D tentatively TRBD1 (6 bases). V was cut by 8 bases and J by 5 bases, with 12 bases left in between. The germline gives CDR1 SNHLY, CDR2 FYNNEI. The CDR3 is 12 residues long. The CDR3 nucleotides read TGTGCCAGCTACACAGGGTTGTATGGCTACACCTTC. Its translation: CASYTGLYGYTF.

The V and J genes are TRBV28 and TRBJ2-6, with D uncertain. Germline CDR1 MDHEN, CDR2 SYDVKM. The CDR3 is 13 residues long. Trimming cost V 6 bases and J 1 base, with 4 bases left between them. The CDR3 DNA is TGTGCCAGCAGGGCTTCTGGGGCCAACGTCCTGACTTTC. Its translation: CASRASGANVLTF.

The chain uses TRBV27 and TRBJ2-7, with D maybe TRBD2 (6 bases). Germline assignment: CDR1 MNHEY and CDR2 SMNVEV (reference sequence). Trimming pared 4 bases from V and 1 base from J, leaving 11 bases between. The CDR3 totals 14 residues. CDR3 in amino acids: CASSSGSGSYEQYF. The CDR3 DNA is TGTGCCAGCAGTTCTGGTAGCGGTTCCTACGAGCAGTACTTC.

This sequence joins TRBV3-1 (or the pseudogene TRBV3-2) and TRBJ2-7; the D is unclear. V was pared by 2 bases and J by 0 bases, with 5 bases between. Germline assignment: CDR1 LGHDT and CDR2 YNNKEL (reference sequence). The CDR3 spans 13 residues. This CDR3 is CASSQLASYEQYF. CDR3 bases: TGTGCCAGCAGCCAATTAGCCTCCTACGAGCAGTACTTC.

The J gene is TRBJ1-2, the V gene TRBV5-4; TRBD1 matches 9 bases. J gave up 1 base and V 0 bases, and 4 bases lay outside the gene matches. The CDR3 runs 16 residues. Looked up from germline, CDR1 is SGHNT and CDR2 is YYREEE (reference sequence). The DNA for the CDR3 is TGTGCCAGCAGCTTGGACGCGGGACAGGGTAACTATGGCTACACCTTC. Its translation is CASSLDAGQGNYGYTF.

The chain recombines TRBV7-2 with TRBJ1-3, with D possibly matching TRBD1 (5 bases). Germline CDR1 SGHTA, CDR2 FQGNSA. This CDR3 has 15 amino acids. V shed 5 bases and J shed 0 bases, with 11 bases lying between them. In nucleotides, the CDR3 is TGTGCCAGCAGCATCAGACAGCACTCTGGAAACACCATATATTTT. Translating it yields CASSIRQHSGNTIYF. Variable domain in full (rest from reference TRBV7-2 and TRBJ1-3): GAGVSQSPSNKVTEKGKDVELRCDPISGHTALYWYRQSLGQGLEFLIYFQGNSAPDKSGLPSDRFSAERTGGSVSTLTIQRTQQEDSAVYLCASSIRQHSGNTIYFGEGSWLTVV.

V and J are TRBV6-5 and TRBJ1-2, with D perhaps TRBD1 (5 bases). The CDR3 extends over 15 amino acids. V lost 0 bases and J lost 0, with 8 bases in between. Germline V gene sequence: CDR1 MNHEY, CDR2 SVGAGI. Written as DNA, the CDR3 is TGTGCCAGCAGTTACTCACGCAGGGCTAACTATGGCTACACCTTC. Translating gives CASSYSRRANYGYTF.

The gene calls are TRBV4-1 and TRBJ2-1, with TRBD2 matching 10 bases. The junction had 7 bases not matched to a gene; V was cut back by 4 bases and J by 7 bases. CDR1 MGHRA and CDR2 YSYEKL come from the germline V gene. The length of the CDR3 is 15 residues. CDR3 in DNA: TGCGCCAGCAGCCCAGTGGGACTAGCGCCTAATGAGCAGTTCTTC. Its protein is CASSPVGLAPNEQFF.

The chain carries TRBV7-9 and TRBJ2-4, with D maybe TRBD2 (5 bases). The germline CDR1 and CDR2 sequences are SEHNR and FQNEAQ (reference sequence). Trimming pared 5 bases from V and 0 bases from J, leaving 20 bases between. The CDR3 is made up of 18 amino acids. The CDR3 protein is CASSREDWGKLAKNIQYF. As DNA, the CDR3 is TGTGCCAGCAGCCGGGAAGATTGGGGTAAACTAGCCAAAAACATTCAGTACTTC.

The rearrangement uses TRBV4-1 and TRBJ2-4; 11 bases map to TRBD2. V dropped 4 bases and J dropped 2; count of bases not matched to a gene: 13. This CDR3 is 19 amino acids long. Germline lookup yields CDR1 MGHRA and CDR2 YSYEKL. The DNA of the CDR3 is TGCGCCAGCAGCCGCCTAACGCCTTTAGCGGGGGGGCCCAAAAACATTCAGTACTTC. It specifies CASSRLTPLAGGPKNIQYF.

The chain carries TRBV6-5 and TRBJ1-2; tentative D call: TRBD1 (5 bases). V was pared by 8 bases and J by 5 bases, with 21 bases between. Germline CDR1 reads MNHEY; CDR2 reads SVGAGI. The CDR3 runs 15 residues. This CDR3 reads CASGRTGDQGYGYTF. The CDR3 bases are TGTGCCAGCGGCAGGACGGGCGACCAGGGTTATGGCTACACCTTC.

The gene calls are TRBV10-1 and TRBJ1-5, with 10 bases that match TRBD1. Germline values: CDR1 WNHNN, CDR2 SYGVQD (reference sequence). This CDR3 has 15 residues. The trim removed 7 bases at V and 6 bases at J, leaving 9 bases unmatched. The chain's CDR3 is CASTGPDRGPQPQHF. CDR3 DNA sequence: TGCGCCAGCACTGGCCCCGACAGGGGGCCTCAGCCCCAGCATTTT.

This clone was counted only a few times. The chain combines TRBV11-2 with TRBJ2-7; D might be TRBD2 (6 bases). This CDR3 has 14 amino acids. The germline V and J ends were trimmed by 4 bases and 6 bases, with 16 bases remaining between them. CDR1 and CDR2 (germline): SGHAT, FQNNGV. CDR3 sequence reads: CASSSTRGGAEQYF. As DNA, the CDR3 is TGTGCCAGCAGCTCCACCCGGGGCGGGGCCGAGCAGTACTTC.

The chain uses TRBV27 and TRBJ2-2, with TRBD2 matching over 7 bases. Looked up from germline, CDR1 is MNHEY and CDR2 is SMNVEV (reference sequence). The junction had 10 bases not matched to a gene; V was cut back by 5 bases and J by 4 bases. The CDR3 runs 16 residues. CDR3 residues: CASSPFSGILTGELFF. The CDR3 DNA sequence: TGTGCCAGCAGTCCATTCAGCGGGATACTCACCGGGGAGCTGTTTTTT.